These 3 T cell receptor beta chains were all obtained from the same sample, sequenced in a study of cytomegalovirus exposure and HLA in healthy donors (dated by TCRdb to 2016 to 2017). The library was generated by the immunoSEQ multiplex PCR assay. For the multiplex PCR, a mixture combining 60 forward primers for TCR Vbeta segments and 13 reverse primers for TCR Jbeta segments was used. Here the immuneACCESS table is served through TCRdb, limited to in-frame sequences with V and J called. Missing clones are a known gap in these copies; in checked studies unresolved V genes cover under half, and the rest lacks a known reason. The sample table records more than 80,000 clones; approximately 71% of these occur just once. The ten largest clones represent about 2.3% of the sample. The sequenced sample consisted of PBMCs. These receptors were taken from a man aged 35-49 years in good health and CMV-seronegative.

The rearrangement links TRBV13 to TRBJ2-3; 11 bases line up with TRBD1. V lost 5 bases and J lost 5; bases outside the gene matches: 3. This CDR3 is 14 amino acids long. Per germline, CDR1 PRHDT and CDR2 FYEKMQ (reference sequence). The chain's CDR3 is CASSGQGARDTQYF. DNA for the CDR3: TGTGCCAGCAGCGGACAGGGGGCAAGAGATACGCAGTATTTT. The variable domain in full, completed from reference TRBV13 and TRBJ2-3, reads AAGVIQSPRHLIKEKRETATLKCYPIPRHDTVYWYQQGPGQDPQFLISFYEKMQSDKGSIPDRFSAQQFSDYHSELNMSSLELGDSALYFCASSGQGARDTQYFGPGTRLTVL.

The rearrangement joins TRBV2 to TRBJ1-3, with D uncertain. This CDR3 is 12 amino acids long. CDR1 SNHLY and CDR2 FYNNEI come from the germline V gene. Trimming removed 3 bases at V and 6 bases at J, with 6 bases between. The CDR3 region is CASSEPVNTIYF. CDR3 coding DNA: TGTGCCAGCAGTGAGCCGGTAAACACCATATATTTT.

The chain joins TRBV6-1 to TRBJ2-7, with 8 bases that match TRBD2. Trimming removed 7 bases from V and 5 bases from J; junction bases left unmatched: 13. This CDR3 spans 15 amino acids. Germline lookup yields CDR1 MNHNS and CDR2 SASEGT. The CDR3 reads CASKLSDGGADEQYF. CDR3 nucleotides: TGTGCCAGCAAGCTTTCTGACGGGGGGGCCGACGAGCAGTACTTC.